The 7 T cell receptor beta chains reported below all come from one sample, sequenced in a study of blood T cell repertoires in COVID-19. TCRdb's table, derived via immunoSEQ multiplex PCR, lists solely in-frame clones and lacks some. Of around 170,000 clones listed, approximately 90% are singletons. Material: peripheral blood. The receptors originated from a man aged 50-59 years with acute or convalescent COVID-19.

This clone has a single count. The chain couples TRBV7-3 to TRBJ2-1; 7 bases agree with TRBD1. Germline CDR1 and CDR2: SGHTA and FQGTGA. With 4 bases clipped from V and 4 bases from J, the junction kept 7 bases outside the gene matches. CDR3 length: 15 residues. This CDR3 reads CASSSSRTGYNEQFF. The CDR3, as DNA: TGTGCCAGCAGCTCTTCTCGGACAGGATACAATGAGCAGTTCTTC.

V is TRBV5-1 and J is TRBJ2-3; the D is unclear. CDR3 length equals 15 residues. In germline, CDR1 is SGHRS, CDR2 YFSETQ. Trimming took 0 bases from V and 3 from J, leaving 11 bases between them. The CDR3 DNA follows: TGCGCCAGCAGCTTGGTTTACGGCAGGACAGATACGCAGTATTTT. It is translated as CASSLVYGRTDTQYF.

The V and J genes are TRBV5-1 and TRBJ2-1; D is uncertain. V lost 0 bases, J lost 0 bases, and 7 bases lay in between. The germline V gene has CDR1 SGHRS and CDR2 YFSETQ. The CDR3 totals 15 residues. CDR3 nucleotides: TGCGCCAGCAGCTTGGGCGGCGACTCCTACAATGAGCAGTTCTTC. Translated: CASSLGGDSYNEQFF.

V usage is TRBV10-3 and J usage is TRBJ1-5; a weak D match, TRBD1 (5 bases). Per the germline V gene, CDR1 is ENHRY and CDR2 is SYGVKD. CDR3 length: 14 residues. V was trimmed by 2 bases and J by 4 bases, leaving 9 bases between them. The CDR3 DNA follows: TGTGCCATCAGTGAGCTGCGACAGAATCAGCCCCAGCATTTT. Translating it yields CAISELRQNQPQHF.

V and J are TRBV7-6 and TRBJ2-1; 10 nucleotides agree with TRBD2. The germline V gene has CDR1 SGHVS and CDR2 FNYEAQ. V was clipped by 0 bases and J by 8 bases; unmatched bases: 7. The CDR3 length is 16 residues. The CDR3 region is CASSLAPAGGRYEQFF. For the CDR3, the DNA is TGTGCCAGCAGCTTAGCCCCAGCGGGAGGGCGGTATGAGCAGTTCTTC.

The chain uses TRBV7-2 and TRBJ2-4, with D tentatively TRBD1 (7 bases). CDR3 length equals 17 residues. CDR1 is SGHTA, CDR2 FQGNSA, per germline. The V end was cut by 5 bases, the J end by 1 base, with 18 bases between. The CDR3: CASSPHGGGNAKNIQYF. CDR3 nucleotides: TGTGCCAGCAGCCCCCACGGAGGGGGCAATGCCAAAAACATTCAGTACTTC.

V usage is TRBV6-5 and J usage is TRBJ1-2; D might be TRBD1 (5 bases). Deletions cut 7 bases from V and 2 bases from J, with 8 bases between. The CDR3 has 12 amino acids. Germline CDR1 is MNHEY and CDR2 is SVGAGI. The CDR3: CASMRDNYGYTF. The CDR3 DNA sequence: TGTGCCAGCATGCGGGACAACTATGGCTACACCTTC.